The 3 T cell receptor beta chains presented below share a single source sample, sequenced in a study of T cells in Graves' hyperthyroidism and ophthalmopathy. The source material, RNA transcripts, was used to amplify TCR beta CDR3 regions. The HTBI set primed first-round TCR CDR3 RT-PCR. TCRdb re-analysed the multiplex PCR reads in MiXCR, keeping a single row per CDR3 protein. The table has 500,000 to 800,000 distinct CDR3 sequences, roughly 15% seen once. The specimen sequenced was blood. The receptor set was obtained from a woman between 50 and 59 years old with Graves' ophthalmopathy.

This clonotype was seen many times. The V call is TRBV18, the J call TRBJ2-1; 12 bases fit TRBD2. V was pared by 3 bases and J by 8 bases, with 8 bases of the junction left unmatched. Germline V CDR1 and CDR2: KGHSH, LQKENI. The CDR3 is made up of 16 amino acids. Here the CDR3 DNA reads TGTGCCAGCTCACCTGAAGGTCTAGCGGGAGGGTATGAGCAGTTCTTC. As protein: CASSPEGLAGGYEQFF.

The chain couples TRBV12-5 to TRBJ1-2, with TRBD1 matching over 11 bases. V shed 4 bases and J 7 bases; nucleotides not matched to a gene: 8. Germline CDR1 LGHNT, CDR2 FRNRAP. This CDR3 contains 15 residues. CDR3 coding DNA: TGTGCTAGTGGTTCTTCGGACAGGGGGCTGTTTGGCTACACCTTC. It translates to CASGSSDRGLFGYTF.

At least ten counts were recorded for this clonotype. The chain joins TRBV20-1 to TRBJ2-3, with D perhaps matching TRBD1 (5 bases). This CDR3 has 15 residues. Germline V CDR1 and CDR2: DFQATT, SNEGSKA (reference sequence). Trimming shortened V by 4 bases and J by 3 bases, and 17 bases separated the two germline ends. CDR3 residues: CSANRRDTVTDTQYF. CDR3 nucleotides: TGCAGTGCTAACCGCAGGGATACGGTTACAGATACGCAGTATTTT.